Below, 31 T cell receptor beta chains from the same sample are listed, as sequenced in a study of blood T cell repertoires in COVID-19. Using immunoSEQ multiplex PCR, the repertoire was profiled, and TCRdb retains in-frame clones only, with some absent. The table records hundreds of thousands of clones, 85% to 90% of them present only once. Sequencing was done on a sample of peripheral blood. Source of these receptors: a woman aged 18 to 35 with acute or convalescent COVID-19.

The genes are TRBV7-3 and TRBJ2-1, with 10 nucleotides matching TRBD2. The CDR3 runs to 17 residues. The trim removed 4 bases at V and 4 bases at J, leaving 10 bases unmatched. Looked up from germline, CDR1 is SGHTA and CDR2 is FQGTGA. The CDR3, as DNA: TGTGCCAGCAGCTCCCCTGGAGAGCGGGGGGGTTACAATGAGCAGTTCTTC. Protein: CASSSPGERGGYNEQFF.

This sequence joins TRBV7-9 and TRBJ2-5; 10 nucleotides agree with TRBD2. J lost 2 bases, V lost 7 bases, and 16 bases had no gene match. The CDR3 runs to 18 residues. The germline gives CDR1 SEHNR, CDR2 FQNEAQ (reference sequence). This CDR3 reads CASTPLWASGGVQETQYF. The DNA of the CDR3 is TGTGCCAGCACCCCCCTCTGGGCTAGCGGGGGAGTGCAAGAGACCCAGTACTTC. The full variable domain, completed using reference TRBV7-9 and TRBJ2-5, is DTGVSQNPRHKITKRGQNVTFRCDPISEHNRLYWYRQTLGQGPEFLTYFQNEAQLEKSRLLSDRFSAERPKGSFSTLEIQRTEQGDSAMYLCASTPLWASGGVQETQYFGPGTRLLVL.

The chain employs TRBV2 and TRBJ2-4; 10 bases fit TRBD2. V lost 2 bases, J lost 6 bases, and 13 bases stayed unmatched. There are 18 residues in the CDR3. Germline loops: CDR1 SNHLY, CDR2 FYNNEI. The CDR3 here is CASSESGLAGARGNIQYF. The CDR3, as DNA: TGTGCCAGCAGTGAATCAGGGCTAGCGGGGGCCAGGGGAAACATTCAGTACTTC.

This clone has only one observation. The sample has other DNA sequences that encode this CDR3 too. This chain uses TRBV3-1 (or the pseudogene TRBV3-2) with TRBJ1-6; no firm D call. From germline, CDR1 is LGHDT and CDR2 YNNKEL (reference sequence). The V and J ends lost 0 bases and 6 bases respectively, with 3 bases between them. CDR3 length: 13 residues. CDR3 in amino acids: CASSQDLNSPLHF. The CDR3 coding sequence is TGTGCCAGCAGCCAAGATCTTAATTCACCCCTCCACTTT.

Many counts were recorded for this clone. The chain uses TRBV6-5 and TRBJ2-7; D perhaps matches TRBD1 (6 bases). Trimming took 4 bases from V and 2 from J, leaving 18 bases between them. Germline V gives CDR1 MNHEY, CDR2 SVGAGI. The CDR3 covers 16 residues. CDR3 sequence: CASSSSGTSFPYEQYF. CDR3 nucleotides: TGTGCCAGCAGTTCCTCCGGGACAAGTTTCCCCTACGAGCAGTACTTC.

The gene calls are TRBV24-1 and TRBJ1-5; 9 nucleotides align to TRBD1. Trimming removed 7 bases from V and 2 bases from J; junction bases left unmatched: 11. Germline V gene data show CDR1 as KGHDR and CDR2 as SFDVKD. CDR3 length: 17 amino acids. The CDR3 region is CATSPGQGGAGNQPQHF. DNA of the CDR3: TGTGCCACCAGCCCGGGACAGGGAGGTGCGGGCAATCAGCCCCAGCATTTT.

This chain uses TRBV27 with TRBJ2-6; 8 bases agree with TRBD2. The germline V gene has CDR1 MNHEY and CDR2 SMNVEV (reference sequence). CDR3 size: 20 residues. Trimming took 4 bases from V and 2 from J; bases not matched to a gene: 16. CDR3 in DNA: TGTGCCAGCAGTTACACTCCCCCGGGACTAGTTTTTACTGGGGCCAACGTCCTGACTTTC. Protein product: CASSYTPPGLVFTGANVLTF. Complete variable domain (other parts from reference TRBV27 and TRBJ2-6): EAQVTQNPRYLITVTGKKLTVTCSQNMNHEYMSWYRQDPGLGLRQIYYSMNVEVTDKGDVPEGYKVSRKEKRNFPLILESPSPNQTSLYFCASSYTPPGLVFTGANVLTFGAGSRLTVL.

A single count supports this clone. The chain employs TRBV6-1 and TRBJ1-2, with unresolved D. The V end was cut by 0 bases, the J end by 4 bases, with 9 bases between. CDR3 size: 14 residues. Looked up from germline, CDR1 is MNHNS and CDR2 is SASEGT. CDR3 protein: CASSEAVVGYGYTF. CDR3 coding DNA: TGTGCCAGCAGTGAAGCCGTGGTCGGCTATGGCTACACCTTC.

The chain couples TRBV27 to TRBJ2-3; 10 bases line up with TRBD1. Germline-derived CDR1 and CDR2 are MNHEY and SMNVEV (reference sequence). CDR3 length: 14 residues. Written as DNA, the CDR3 is TGTGCTGTCAGAGGGGACAGGGGTGGATATACGCAGTATTTT. Translation gives CAVRGDRGGYTQYF.

This clone showed up just once. The V gene is TRBV4-1, the J gene TRBJ1-5; possible D gene TRBD1, 5 bases. The CDR3 consists of 14 residues. V shed 0 bases and J shed 6 bases, with 9 bases lying between them. From germline, CDR1 is MGHRA and CDR2 YSYEKL. The CDR3 loop is CASSQENQGQPQHF. The CDR3 DNA reads TGCGCCAGCAGCCAAGAAAACCAGGGTCAGCCCCAGCATTTT.

This clone was found once. This chain uses TRBV18 with TRBJ1-2; 7 bases match TRBD1. Germline CDR1 reads KGHSH; CDR2 reads LQKENI. The CDR3 contains 14 residues. Trimming cost V 3 bases and J 5 bases; bases outside gene matches: 6. The CDR3 DNA follows: TGTGCCAGCTCACCCATGGGACAGACTTATGGCTACACCTTC. The encoded protein is CASSPMGQTYGYTF.

The rearrangement links TRBV12-5 to TRBJ2-7; the match to TRBD2 covers 9 bases. This CDR3 contains 14 residues. The germline V gene encodes CDR1 LGHNT and CDR2 FRNRAP. V lost 6 bases to trimming and J lost 7 bases; unmatched junction nucleotides: 10. CDR3 sequence: CASGPLGLAEEQYF. The CDR3 DNA is TGTGCTAGTGGACCACTGGGACTAGCTGAGGAGCAGTACTTC.

The chain links TRBV2 to TRBJ2-3; D remains ambiguous. The V end was cut by 3 bases, the J end by 0 bases, with 10 bases between. This CDR3 has 15 amino acids. The V gene's germline CDR1 is SNHLY and CDR2 FYNNEI. The CDR3 bases are TGTGCCAGCAGTGAGAGGCTAACTAGCACAGATACGCAGTATTTT. It codes for CASSERLTSTDTQYF.

This clone was detected only a few times. The chain links TRBV12-5 to TRBJ1-1; D unclear. The CDR3 has 13 amino acids. CDR1 and CDR2 from the germline V gene are LGHNT and FRNRAP. The ends were cut back, 0 bases at V and 8 bases at J, with 10 bases in the middle. In DNA, the CDR3 is TGTGCTAGTGGTTTGGTTTTGGGCGTCGAAGCTTTCTTT. Translating it yields CASGLVLGVEAFF.

This chain connects TRBV9 to TRBJ2-3, with unresolved D. Trimming pared 0 bases from V and 0 bases from J, leaving 8 bases between. Germline V gives CDR1 SGDLS, CDR2 YYNGEE. The CDR3 has 15 amino acids. CDR3 sequence (DNA): TGTGCCAGCAGCGTAGGTAGCCCCAGCACAGATACGCAGTATTTT. Amino acids: CASSVGSPSTDTQYF.

This sequence joins TRBV5-5 and TRBJ2-7; D possibly corresponds to TRBD1 (6 bases). V lost 4 bases, J lost 3 bases, and 8 bases lay in between. CDR1 SGHKS and CDR2 YYEKEE come from the germline V gene (reference sequence). This CDR3 contains 12 residues. The DNA for the CDR3 is TGTGCCAGCAGCCTGACAGGCTACGAGCAGTACTTC. Translating gives CASSLTGYEQYF.

The genes are TRBV2 and TRBJ2-3; maybe TRBD2 (5 bases). Deletions cut 4 bases from V and 4 bases from J, with 12 bases between. This CDR3 is 14 amino acids long. The germline V gene has CDR1 SNHLY and CDR2 FYNNEI. The chain's CDR3 is CASSGTRFSDTQYF. Written as DNA, the CDR3 is TGTGCCAGCAGTGGCACTAGGTTCTCAGATACGCAGTATTTT.

This clone was counted a single time. The CDR3 DNA is TGTGCCAGCAGCCAATCATCCCCAGGGGTTAGCTATGGCTACACCTTC. It codes for CASSQSSPGVSYGYTF. The rearrangement joins TRBV14 to TRBJ1-2; D perhaps matches TRBD1 (6 bases). Germline V gives CDR1 SGHDN, CDR2 FVKESK. The CDR3 is made up of 16 amino acids. Trimming removed 2 bases at V and 4 bases at J, with 17 bases between.

The gene calls are TRBV29-1 and TRBJ1-2; TRBD1 agrees at 9 bases. This CDR3 comprises 13 residues. Per the germline V gene, CDR1 is SQVTM and CDR2 is ANQGSEA. V was pared by 6 bases and J by 8 bases, with 10 bases of the junction left unmatched. The CDR3 sequence is CSVVTGGSGGYTF. For the CDR3, the DNA is TGCAGCGTGGTGACAGGGGGTAGTGGGGGCTACACCTTC.

V is TRBV5-6 and J is TRBJ1-2, with D uncertain. The CDR3 is made up of 14 amino acids. Between the trimmed V and J ends, which lost 4 bases and 0 bases, there was a span of 10 bases. Germline V gives CDR1 SGHDT, CDR2 YYEEEE. DNA for the CDR3: TGTGCCAGCAGCCTAGCCCAGGCTAACTATGGCTACACCTTC. Its protein is CASSLAQANYGYTF.

J is TRBJ1-2 and V is TRBV2, with 12 bases matching TRBD1. CDR1 and CDR2 (germline): SNHLY, FYNNEI. The CDR3 has 13 residues. The trim removed 11 bases at V and 8 bases at J, leaving 9 bases unmatched. The CDR3 region is CADSGTGGRGYTF. The CDR3 bases are TGTGCCGACTCCGGGACAGGGGGCAGGGGCTACACCTTC.

V and J are TRBV7-8 and TRBJ1-2; no clear D gene. Germline values: CDR1 SGHVS, CDR2 FQNEAQ. V was cut by 0 bases and J by 2 bases, with 10 bases left in between. The CDR3 loop spans 15 amino acids. CDR3 DNA sequence: TGTGCCAGCAGCTTAGCTGGCAGGTCGAACTATGGCTACACCTTC. Protein: CASSLAGRSNYGYTF.

The chain links TRBV27 to TRBJ1-3; D ambiguous. Germline loops: CDR1 MNHEY, CDR2 SMNVEV (reference sequence). The CDR3 spans 17 residues. Trimming removed 7 bases at V and 4 bases at J, with 23 bases between. The CDR3 DNA reads TGTGCCAGCAAAGACCCGAGAAGACATGTCAGGGGAAACACCATATATTTT. Translating gives CASKDPRRHVRGNTIYF.

This rearrangement joins TRBV5-1 to TRBJ2-3; D uncertain. Germline values: CDR1 SGHRS, CDR2 YFSETQ. V was shortened by 0 bases and J by 6 bases, with 8 bases between the two germline ends. This CDR3 comprises 13 residues. The CDR3 nucleotides are TGCGCCAGCAGCTTGGGAGGAAGGGATACGCAGTATTTT. It specifies CASSLGGRDTQYF.

The gene calls are TRBV4-1 and TRBJ2-7; D is uncertain. The CDR3 sequence is 14 residues long. CDR1 is MGHRA, CDR2 YSYEKL, per germline. The V and J ends lost 2 bases and 3 bases respectively, with 11 bases between them. CDR3 in amino acids: CASSQTERFYEQYF. In nucleotides, the CDR3 is TGCGCCAGCAGCCAAACCGAGAGGTTCTACGAGCAGTACTTC.

The chain uses TRBV9 and TRBJ1-1; possible D gene TRBD1, 5 bases. From germline, CDR1 is SGDLS and CDR2 YYNGEE. Trimming pared 7 bases from V and 3 bases from J, leaving 10 bases between. This CDR3 is built from 12 residues. CDR3 protein: CASSPGDTEAFF. Here the CDR3 DNA reads TGTGCCAGCTCACCGGGGGACACTGAAGCTTTCTTT.

The chain uses TRBV28 and TRBJ2-7, with D perhaps TRBD1 (7 bases). CDR3 length: 14 amino acids. Trimming left V 1 base short and J 10 bases short, with 17 bases between. Per the germline V gene, CDR1 is MDHEN and CDR2 is SYDVKM. As DNA, the CDR3 is TGTGCCAGCAGTTTATCCGCAGGGGGGCTCTTTCAGTACTTC. Amino acids: CASSLSAGGLFQYF.

The gene calls are TRBV2 and TRBJ1-2; 9 bases are shared with TRBD1. The V and J ends lost 5 bases and 8 bases, in that order; junction bases with no gene match: 9. Germline lookup yields CDR1 SNHLY and CDR2 FYNNEI. The length of the CDR3 is 14 residues. In nucleotides, the CDR3 is TGTGCCAGCAGTCGGGACAGGGCACAGGGGGGCTACACCTTC. It translates to CASSRDRAQGGYTF.

The rearrangement links TRBV18 to TRBJ1-4; tentatively, D is TRBD1 (6 bases). Germline CDR1 reads KGHSH; CDR2 reads LQKENI. The CDR3 extends over 13 amino acids. V gave up 4 bases and J gave up 8 bases, with 11 bases separating them. For the CDR3, the DNA is TGTGCCAGCTCACTGGGGGCACGAGAAAAACTGTTTTTT. Translation gives CASSLGAREKLFF.

This clone was detected only once. The chain combines TRBV21-1 with TRBJ1-1; TRBD1 is the table's D call and was not checked against the DNA. TRBV21-1 has pseudogene status. CDR3 length equals 12 residues. In nucleotides, the CDR3 is TGTGCCAGCAATGACAGAGGCACTGAAGCTTTCTTT. Translated: CASNDRGTEAFF.

The chain uses TRBV7-2 and TRBJ1-1, with D maybe TRBD1 (6 bases). The CDR3 is 15 residues long. Germline CDR1 is SGHTA and CDR2 is FQGNSA. Deletions cut 3 bases from V and 1 base from J, with 12 bases between. CDR3 in amino acids: CASSLLGTSNTEAFF. The CDR3 bases are TGTGCCAGCAGCTTGCTAGGGACATCGAACACTGAAGCTTTCTTT.